This TCR beta chain was retrieved from a study of cytomegalovirus exposure and HLA in healthy donors. As concerns this clone: Its antigen is currently unknown.

The CDR3 has 15 residues. V lost 2 bases, J lost 5 bases, and 18 bases lay in between. The germline V gene encodes CDR1 GTSNPN and CDR2 SVGIG (reference sequence). This table comes from immunoSEQ multiplex PCR, and its TCRdb copy is limited to in-frame clones, with some not included. The profile shows a few hundred thousand clones, over 80% of them singletons. Study results and limitations: TCR beta chains numbering more than 150 were designated cytomegalovirus-associated.

V gene TRBV30 combines with J gene TRBJ2-5, with D unresolved. Input material: PBMCs. The TCR originated in a woman aged 30 to 39 in good health and CMV-seropositive. The CDR3 is CAWSPTSWIRETQYF. CDR3 coding DNA: TGTGCCTGGAGTCCTACCTCGTGGATCAGGGAGACCCAGTACTTC.